This TCR beta chain was captured by sequencing in a study of blood T cell repertoires in COVID-19. Study-wide background: T cells, B-cell-depleted T cells, or PBMCs supplied cDNA or gDNA.

Cohort 3 donors counted as recovered after two negative PCRs, clearance, or resolved symptoms. The V end lost 3 bases, the J end lost 7 bases, and 13 bases lay between the germline ends. CDR1 is SGHTA, CDR2 FQGTGA, per germline. CDR3 length: 14 residues. In the authors' methods: Reference gene primer amplification gave estimated nucleated cell counts. The assay was immunoSEQ multiplex PCR, and TCRdb's table has in-frame clones only and misses some. V and J calls and clone size are as listed in that table; D and trimming were resolved from the DNA. This sample carries under 200,000 clones, 82% of them seen once, and the ten largest clones take 9.5% to 11%.

The sequenced sample consisted of PBMCs or T cells enriched from blood (not recorded which). The rearrangement uses TRBV7-3 and TRBJ2-1; weak D call: TRBD1 (6 bases). The TCR sequence derives from a man between 45 and 60 years old who had recovered from COVID-19. The CDR3 here is CASSLSGTLNEQFF. The DNA for the CDR3 is TGTGCCAGCAGCTTGAGTGGGACATTGAATGAGCAGTTCTTC.